The 3 T cell receptor beta chains in this list originate from one sample, sequenced in a study of blood T cell repertoires in COVID-19. Clones were read by immunoSEQ multiplex PCR, and TCRdb kept only the in-frame ones, dropping some. The table shows some 120,000 clones, with approximately 77% occurring only once. Sequenced: peripheral blood. The receptor source for this set is a human donor in a cohort sampled during active COVID-19.

This clone came up a few times. CDR3 DNA: TGTGCCAGCAGTTACTCGGAAGGGGCCGGGGAGCTGTTTTTT. It codes for CASSYSEGAGELFF. The chain has TRBV6-5 and TRBJ2-2; tentative D call: TRBD1 (5 bases). The CDR3 length is 14 residues. Trimming cost V 0 bases and J 6 bases, with 8 bases left between them. Looked up from germline, CDR1 is MNHEY and CDR2 is SVGAGI.

This chain joins TRBV5-1 and TRBJ2-7; maybe TRBD1 (5 bases). Germline values: CDR1 SGHRS, CDR2 YFSETQ. Trimming removed 2 bases at V and 3 bases at J, with 12 bases between. The CDR3 contains 14 residues. CDR3 in DNA: TGCGCCAGCAGCTTTGGTGGACACAACTACGAGCAGTACTTC. This translates into CASSFGGHNYEQYF.

The rearrangement uses TRBV13 and TRBJ1-4; tentative D call: TRBD1 (5 bases). Trimming removed 2 bases at V and 6 bases at J, with 10 bases between. CDR3 length: 14 residues. Germline V gene lookup returns CDR1 PRHDT and CDR2 FYEKMQ (reference sequence). The CDR3 loop reads CASSLRQSHEKLFF. The CDR3 DNA follows: TGTGCCAGCAGCTTAAGACAGTCCCATGAAAAACTGTTTTTT.